This T cell receptor (beta chain) was identified during a study of shared T cell receptors in the human thymus. The protocol was immunoSEQ multiplex PCR, while the TCRdb copy is restricted to in-frame clones and leaves out a portion. Among some 660,000 clones, about 89% were seen once, and the ten largest hold roughly 0.0086%. The same sample was also studied in work on human thymus T cells. That report adds: Infants served as donors; they were healthy and Finnish and were having corrective surgery for congenital heart defects. Highly overlapping thymic repertoires among unrelated individuals were reported in related research.

Source material: thymocytes. This TCR came from a boy less than two years old with a congenital heart defect.

The CDR3 loop reads CAWRIPGGEEKLFF. The DNA for the CDR3 is TGTGCCTGGAGGATCCCAGGGGGAGAGGAAAAACTGTTTTTT. This chain links TRBV30 with TRBJ1-4; TRBD1 matches 7 bases. The trim removed 3 bases at V and 8 bases at J, leaving 9 bases unmatched. CDR3 length equals 14 residues. Germline CDR1 reads GTSNPN; CDR2 reads SVGIG (reference sequence).